Reported below is one TCR beta chain. V lost 9 bases, J lost 4 bases, and 9 bases stayed unmatched. The CDR3 spans 14 residues. Germline loops: CDR1 LNHDA, CDR2 SQIVND (reference sequence). This sample was included in a study of lymphopenia after photon versus proton radiotherapy. The table came from immunoSEQ multiplex PCR; TCRdb's copy has only in-frame clones and leaves some out. The sample contains around 70,000 clones, around 90% of which appear only once. J is TRBJ1-5 and V is TRBV19, with 7 nucleotides matching TRBD1. Sequenced here: peripheral blood, sampled from a patient treated with photon-based radiotherapy. The origin of this receptor is a woman between 40 and 55 years old with cholangiocarcinoma. The CDR3 region has the DNA TGTGCCAGCAGGGACAGCGCGATGAATCAGCCCCAGCATTTT. Its protein is CASRDSAMNQPQHF.